The 30 T cell receptor beta chains below all came from one sample that was sequenced in a study of T-cell reconstitution after alpha-beta-depleted transplantation in children. As it was prepared, the TCRbeta library received unique molecular identifiers. TCRdb passed the PCR reads through MiXCR, listing each CDR3 protein once. Among a few hundred thousand distinct CDR3 sequences, approximately 9.6% were seen once, and the ten largest hold roughly a tenth. Sequencing used PBMCs from the stem cell graft donor, obtained from the stem cell graft. These receptors all stem from a human donor who donated a stem cell graft to a child with SCID.

The chain links TRBV20-1 to TRBJ2-3, with 8 bases lining up with TRBD2. Germline V gene data show CDR1 as DFQATT and CDR2 as SNEGSKA (reference sequence). The CDR3 extends over 16 amino acids. Trimming took 6 bases from V and 0 from J; bases not matched to a gene: 11. The chain's CDR3 is CSARRERGLSTDTQYF. In nucleotides, the CDR3 is TGCAGTGCCCGAAGGGAGCGGGGGCTTAGCACAGATACGCAGTATTTT.

This clonotype appeared a few times. The V call is TRBV12-5, the J call TRBJ2-3; TRBD1 agrees at 10 bases. The germline V gene encodes CDR1 LGHNT and CDR2 FRNRAP. The CDR3 contains 15 residues. V was clipped by 1 base and J by 3 bases; unmatched bases: 1. CDR3 loop: CASGLGDRGTDTQYF. The CDR3 coding sequence is TGTGCTAGTGGTTTGGGGGACAGGGGAACAGATACGCAGTATTTT.

In its sample, this clonotype was seen a few times. This chain connects TRBV7-3 to TRBJ2-3; D remains ambiguous. This CDR3 is built from 16 residues. Germline V gene sequence: CDR1 SGHTA, CDR2 FQGTGA. The germline V and J ends were trimmed by 1 base and 0 bases, with 11 bases remaining between them. The CDR3 nucleotides read TGTGCCAGCAGCTTAAGTCCCAGTCCTAGCACAGATACGCAGTATTTT. Protein: CASSLSPSPSTDTQYF.

The J gene is TRBJ1-2, the V gene TRBV12-3 or TRBV12-4; unclear D gene. V was pared by 1 base and J by 7 bases, with 10 bases between. There are 13 residues in the CDR3. CDR3 DNA sequence: TGTGCCAGCAGTTTAGACTTTTGGGGTGGCTACACCTTC. It encodes CASSLDFWGGYTF.

This clonotype was seen a handful of times. This chain connects TRBV13 to TRBJ2-3; maybe TRBD2 (6 bases). The length of the CDR3 is 15 residues. Germline assignment: CDR1 PRHDT and CDR2 FYEKMQ (reference sequence). The V and J ends lost 5 bases and 2 bases respectively, with 14 bases between them. This CDR3 reads CASSPKAGATDTQYF. The CDR3 DNA is TGTGCCAGCAGCCCCAAAGCGGGCGCCACAGATACGCAGTATTTT.

CDR3 sequence: CASSELGQLSYTF. CDR3 in DNA: TGTGCCAGCAGTGAACTTGGACAGCTTAGCTACACCTTC. The chain couples TRBV6-1 to TRBJ1-2; a weak D match, TRBD1 (6 bases). Germline loops: CDR1 MNHNS, CDR2 SASEGT. The V end lost 2 bases, the J end lost 9 bases, and 13 bases lay between the germline ends. The CDR3 sequence is 13 residues long.

This clonotype turned up a few times. The chain links TRBV20-1 to TRBJ1-1; unclear D gene. Trimming cost V 1 base and J 5 bases, with 20 bases left between them. Germline lookup yields CDR1 DFQATT and CDR2 SNEGSKA (reference sequence). The CDR3 covers 16 residues. CDR3 nucleotide sequence: TGCAGTGCTAGAGGAGATAGGGCGGCGTTAGGGACTGAAGCTTTCTTT. Its protein is CSARGDRAALGTEAFF.

This clonotype was seen many times. The rearrangement joins TRBV6-5 to TRBJ1-2, with 8 bases lining up with TRBD1. The ends lost 7 bases at V and 0 bases at J; junction bases unmatched: 1. Per germline, CDR1 MNHEY and CDR2 SVGAGI. This CDR3 region has 13 residues. CDR3 region: CASNRGSNYGYTF. CDR3 in DNA: TGTGCCAGCAACAGGGGGTCTAACTATGGCTACACCTTC.

The J gene is TRBJ2-7, the V gene TRBV7-3, with 11 positions matching TRBD2. V lost 6 bases, J lost 4 bases, and 8 bases stayed unmatched. Germline assignment: CDR1 SGHTA and CDR2 FQGTGA. The length of the CDR3 is 15 residues. The chain's CDR3 is CASRPIAGGLYEQYF. DNA for the CDR3: TGTGCCAGCAGACCTATAGCGGGGGGGCTGTACGAGCAGTACTTC.

Ten or more counts support this clonotype. V gene TRBV14 combines with J gene TRBJ2-5, with 8 bases aligning to TRBD2. This CDR3 is built from 14 residues. CDR1 SGHDN and CDR2 FVKESK come from the germline V gene. With V trimmed by 1 base and J by 6 bases, 4 bases remained unmatched. CDR3 nucleotides: TGTGCCAGCAGCCAAGCCGCGGGAGGAAAGACCCAGTACTTC. Its protein is CASSQAAGGKTQYF.

This clonotype was detected a few times. This chain uses TRBV6-1 with TRBJ2-5; a weak D match, TRBD1 (6 bases). This CDR3 spans 13 amino acids. The germline V and J ends were trimmed by 6 bases and 3 bases, with 11 bases remaining between them. CDR1 is MNHNS, CDR2 SASEGT, per germline. CDR3 DNA sequence: TGTGCCAGCAGGCAAAGACAGGAAGAGACCCAGTACTTC. This gives the protein CASRQRQEETQYF.

V usage is TRBV18 and J usage is TRBJ1-5; no definite D call. V was cut by 1 base and J by 0 bases, with 10 bases left in between. Germline V CDR1 and CDR2: KGHSH, LQKENI. This CDR3 region has 16 residues. The CDR3 bases are TGTGCCAGCTCACCACGGGCAGGTGATAGCAATCAGCCCCAGCATTTT. Protein: CASSPRAGDSNQPQHF.

V is TRBV12-3 or TRBV12-4 and J is TRBJ2-7; perhaps TRBD2 as D (5 bases). There are 14 residues in the CDR3. The V end was cut by 2 bases, the J end by 7 bases, with 15 bases between. The CDR3 nucleotides read TGTGCCAGCAGTTTAATCGGACTCCTGGGGGAGCAGTACTTC. Translating gives CASSLIGLLGEQYF.

This clonotype was observed a few times. The chain's CDR3 is CASMEGRIGDTQYF. The CDR3 DNA follows: TGTGCCAGCATGGAGGGTCGGATAGGGGATACGCAGTATTTT. The chain combines TRBV25-1 with TRBJ2-3; D may be TRBD2 (6 bases). Germline V gives CDR1 MGHDK, CDR2 SYGVNS. CDR3 length equals 14 residues. Trimming removed 7 bases from V and 6 bases from J, with 17 bases in between. The full variable domain, its missing parts supplied by reference TRBV25-1 and TRBJ2-3, is EADIYQTPRYLVIGTGKKITLECSQTMGHDKMYWYQQDPGMELHLIHYSYGVNSTEKGDLSSESTVSRIRTEHFPLTLESARPSHTSQYLCASMEGRIGDTQYFGPGTRLTVL.

This clonotype occurred a few times. The J gene is TRBJ2-7, the V gene TRBV7-9; no definite D call. V was pared by 2 bases and J by 5 bases, with 4 bases between. The germline V gene encodes CDR1 SEHNR and CDR2 FQNEAQ (reference sequence). The CDR3 sequence is 11 residues long. CDR3 coding DNA: TGTGCCAGCAGCTTAATAGACGAGCAGTACTTC. Translating gives CASSLIDEQYF.

CDR3 nucleotide sequence: TGCAGCGTTGGTAGGGTTGGGACCGGGGAGCTGTTTTTT. Its protein is CSVGRVGTGELFF. The chain links TRBV29-1 to TRBJ2-2, with D hard to call. The germline V gene has CDR1 SQVTM and CDR2 ANQGSEA. V was trimmed by 4 bases and J by 5 bases, leaving 11 bases between them. This CDR3 comprises 13 residues.

The chain combines TRBV5-1 with TRBJ2-1, with TRBD2 identical over 10 bases. The CDR3 covers 20 residues. V lost 4 bases, J lost 5 bases, and 21 bases stayed unmatched. Germline V gene sequence: CDR1 SGHRS, CDR2 YFSETQ. The chain's CDR3 is CASSLRGVGLAGVSDNEQFF. The CDR3 nucleotides are TGCGCCAGCAGCCTGCGAGGGGTTGGTCTAGCGGGGGTTTCGGACAATGAGCAGTTCTTC.

The CDR3, as DNA: TGCAGTGCTGAAGCAGCGGGGGGATCCTACAATGAGCAGTTCTTC. This translates into CSAEAAGGSYNEQFF. The chain employs TRBV20-1 and TRBJ2-1; the match to TRBD2 covers 9 bases. Germline assignment: CDR1 DFQATT and CDR2 SNEGSKA (reference sequence). With 5 bases clipped from V and 1 base from J, the junction kept 6 bases outside the gene matches. The CDR3 has 15 amino acids.

The genes are TRBV5-1 and TRBJ2-1; either TRBD1 or TRBD2 may fit D (6 bases each). The germline V and J ends were trimmed by 0 bases and 8 bases, with 12 bases remaining between them. CDR1 is SGHRS and CDR2 is YFSETQ in the germline V gene. CDR3 length: 14 residues. The CDR3 loop reads CASSLGVGGDEQFF. As DNA, the CDR3 is TGCGCCAGCAGCTTGGGAGTGGGGGGCGATGAGCAGTTCTTC.

The chain links TRBV12-3 or TRBV12-4 to TRBJ1-2, with D possibly matching TRBD1 (5 bases). The CDR3 is 14 residues long. V was cut by 7 bases and J by 2 bases, with 14 bases left in between. This chain's CDR3 is CASTRAGLNYGYTF. CDR3 sequence (DNA): TGTGCCAGCACTAGGGCGGGGCTAAACTATGGCTACACCTTC.

Only a few counts were recorded for this clonotype. This sequence joins TRBV10-1 and TRBJ1-1, with D unresolved. Germline V gives CDR1 WNHNN, CDR2 SYGVQD (reference sequence). CDR3 length: 14 residues. V was trimmed by 3 bases and J by 0 bases, leaving 8 bases between them. This chain's CDR3 is CASSEHSMNTEAFF. CDR3 sequence (DNA): TGCGCCAGCAGTGAACACAGTATGAACACTGAAGCTTTCTTT.

With respect to this clonotype: Mismatch with germline at one junction end may stem from a read error. The rearrangement uses TRBV3-1 and TRBJ2-3, with D possibly being TRBD1 (5 bases). The germline gives CDR1 LGHDT, CDR2 YNNKEL (reference sequence). CDR3 length: 15 residues. CDR3 DNA sequence: TGTGCCACCAGCCAGCTGGGGCCATGGACACATACGCAGTATTTT. Its translation is CATSQLGPWTHTQYF.

This clonotype has a handful of counts. The chain joins TRBV6-1 to TRBJ1-2; 9 bases map to TRBD1. The CDR3 is made up of 13 amino acids. The V gene's germline CDR1 is MNHNS and CDR2 SASEGT. Germline trimming cut 11 bases from V and 4 bases from J; bases unmatched to any gene: 8. The CDR3 coding sequence is TGTGCCGCCTACAGGGGGCGACCCTATGGCTACACCTTC. It encodes CAAYRGRPYGYTF.

The J gene is TRBJ1-5, the V gene TRBV2; 7 bases map to TRBD1. V gave up 7 bases and J gave up 6 bases; unmatched junction bases: 21. The V gene's germline CDR1 is SNHLY and CDR2 FYNNEI. This CDR3 spans 18 amino acids. CDR3 sequence: CASNTDSDRVNQGQPQHF. The CDR3 DNA follows: TGTGCCAGCAACACCGACTCTGACAGGGTTAATCAAGGTCAGCCCCAGCATTTT.

This clonotype was picked up a small number of times. The rearrangement links TRBV12-5 to TRBJ2-5, with 11 bases identical to TRBD2. This CDR3 contains 17 residues. V was pared by 0 bases and J by 1 base, with 4 bases of the junction left unmatched. Germline-derived CDR1 and CDR2 are LGHNT and FRNRAP. The CDR3 reads CASGLVPSGGPQETQYF. CDR3 bases: TGTGCTAGTGGTTTGGTACCTAGCGGGGGGCCCCAAGAGACCCAGTACTTC.

This chain connects TRBV12-3 or TRBV12-4 to TRBJ2-6; perhaps TRBD1 as D (5 bases). The CDR3 length is 15 residues. V lost 7 bases and J lost 0, with 10 bases in between. CDR3 sequence reads: CASTRQSSGANVLTF. The CDR3 DNA reads TGTGCCAGCACCCGACAGAGCTCTGGGGCCAACGTCCTGACTTTC.

This clonotype was recorded many times. This chain connects TRBV12-3 or TRBV12-4 to TRBJ1-4; 8 bases align to TRBD1. V shed 4 bases, J shed 3 bases, and the junction held 4 bases outside the gene matches. The CDR3 is made up of 15 amino acids. This CDR3 is CASSSTGAANEKLFF. The CDR3 DNA reads TGTGCCAGCAGTTCGACAGGGGCAGCTAATGAAAAACTGTTTTTT.

The chain uses TRBV5-6 and TRBJ1-2, with D tentatively TRBD1 (5 bases). The CDR3 contains 11 residues. V was clipped by 0 bases and J by 12 bases, with 9 bases between them. From germline, CDR1 is SGHDT and CDR2 YYEEEE. The CDR3 loop reads CASSLAGSHTF. The CDR3 DNA reads as TGTGCCAGCAGCTTGGCAGGGTCCCACACCTTC.

A few counts support this clonotype. This sequence joins TRBV10-3 and TRBJ2-7, with 7 bases matching TRBD1. V lost 3 bases and J lost 0; bases outside the gene matches: 5. The germline V gene encodes CDR1 ENHRY and CDR2 SYGVKD. The CDR3 is 15 residues long. The DNA of the CDR3 is TGTGCCATCAGTGAACAGGGACAGACCTCCTACGAGCAGTACTTC. This gives the protein CAISEQGQTSYEQYF.

This clonotype turned up a few times. This chain links TRBV25-1 with TRBJ2-7; D is possibly TRBD2 (6 bases). Trimming stripped 6 bases from V and 6 bases from J, with 21 bases between. The CDR3 is made up of 15 amino acids. The germline gives CDR1 MGHDK, CDR2 SYGVNS. CDR3: CASSGGSRMGGEQYF. The CDR3 DNA reads as TGTGCCAGCAGCGGGGGATCCAGGATGGGGGGCGAGCAGTACTTC.